Shown below are 29 T cell receptor beta chains from a single sample sequenced in a study of regulatory dendritic cells for organ transplantation. CFSE-labeled sorted T cells met regulatory or mature dendritic cells for under 6 days. Measured with immunoSEQ multiplex PCR; TCRdb has only the in-frame clones, and not every one. The sample yields approximately 10,000 clones, roughly 86% seen once. For these receptors, no antigen is known. Sample: naive CD8+ T cells from blood cultured with dendritic cells. Subset of the sample: CD45RA+ naive T cells. All receptors derive from a human donor in good health.

This clone was seen a handful of times. The chain has TRBV7-9 and TRBJ1-5, with D tentatively TRBD1 (5 bases). This CDR3 comprises 16 residues. Germline V CDR1 and CDR2: SEHNR, FQNEAQ (reference sequence). Trimming took 4 bases from V and 0 from J, leaving 13 bases between them. The CDR3 region has the DNA TGTGCCAGCAGCTCCAACCTACAGGCTAGCAATCAGCCCCAGCATTTT. It translates to CASSSNLQASNQPQHF.

The gene calls are TRBV7-9 and TRBJ1-2, with no clear D. CDR3 length: 15 amino acids. CDR1 and CDR2 (germline): SEHNR, FQNEAQ (reference sequence). The germline V and J ends were trimmed by 1 base and 2 bases, with 11 bases remaining between them. Written as DNA, the CDR3 is TGTGCCAGCAGCTTAGGATTTGGCACCAACTATGGCTACACCTTC. Translated, it gives CASSLGFGTNYGYTF.

The genes are TRBV4-2 and TRBJ1-1; 8 nucleotides agree with TRBD1. Germline lookup yields CDR1 LGHNA and CDR2 YNFKEQ. The CDR3 totals 20 residues. V lost 0 bases, J lost 3 bases, and 18 bases stayed unmatched. CDR3 sequence reads: CASSQEPTQAGGAMDTEAFF. The CDR3 nucleotides read TGTGCCAGCAGCCAAGAACCCACTCAGGCAGGGGGCGCGATGGACACTGAAGCTTTCTTT.

This clone showed up just a few times. One junction end disagrees with the germline gene, perhaps due to a read error. The V gene is TRBV7-7, the J gene TRBJ2-1, with 9 positions matching TRBD2. Germline V gene lookup returns CDR1 SSHAT and CDR2 FNYEAQ (reference sequence). This CDR3 has 14 residues. CDR3 nucleotides: TGTGCTAGCAGTATAGCGGGAGCCTACAATGAGCAGTTCTTC. This sequence encodes CASSIAGAYNEQFF.

The chain uses TRBV28 and TRBJ2-1; 11 bases line up with TRBD2. V lost 10 bases to trimming and J lost 4 bases; unmatched junction nucleotides: 9. Germline loops: CDR1 MDHEN, CDR2 SYDVKM. The CDR3 consists of 15 residues. The chain's CDR3 is CATGELAGVYNEQFF. CDR3 DNA sequence: TGTGCCACCGGGGAACTAGCGGGAGTTTACAATGAGCAGTTCTTC.

This chain connects TRBV13 to TRBJ1-6; a weak D match, TRBD1 (6 bases). This CDR3 is 12 amino acids long. V lost 8 bases and J lost 7, with 9 bases in between. Per the germline V gene, CDR1 is PRHDT and CDR2 is FYEKMQ (reference sequence). Written as DNA, the CDR3 is TGTGCCAGCGGGGGCGAGAATTCACCCCTCCACTTT. This translates into CASGGENSPLHF.

The rearrangement joins TRBV9 to TRBJ2-7, with TRBD1 matching 7 bases. This CDR3 contains 14 residues. V shed 0 bases, J shed 2 bases, and the junction held 2 bases outside the gene matches. Germline V gene sequence: CDR1 SGDLS, CDR2 YYNGEE. The CDR3 reads CASSVGDRTYEQYF. The CDR3 DNA follows: TGTGCCAGCAGCGTAGGGGACAGAACCTACGAGCAGTACTTC.

V gene TRBV5-4 combines with J gene TRBJ2-1, with D tentatively TRBD1 (6 bases). Germline CDR1 is SGHNT and CDR2 is YYREEE (reference sequence). The CDR3 covers 13 residues. V dropped 6 bases and J dropped 6 bases, with 13 bases sitting between them. This CDR3 is CASNLQGVNEQFF. For the CDR3, the DNA is TGTGCCAGCAACCTACAGGGAGTCAATGAGCAGTTCTTC.

The J gene is TRBJ2-2, the V gene TRBV4-1; 9 nucleotides line up with TRBD2. V was pared by 3 bases and J by 4 bases, with 3 bases of the junction left unmatched. Per the germline V gene, CDR1 is MGHRA and CDR2 is YSYEKL. The CDR3 has 15 residues. The CDR3 region is CASSHGRGGTGELFF. In DNA form, the CDR3 reads TGCGCCAGCAGCCACGGGCGGGGGGGCACCGGGGAGCTGTTTTTT.

This chain uses TRBV5-1 with TRBJ2-1; possible D gene TRBD1, 5 bases. The CDR3 is 14 residues long. Germline CDR1 reads SGHRS; CDR2 reads YFSETQ. The V end was cut by 2 bases, the J end by 1 base, with 7 bases between. This CDR3 reads CASSLAGSYNEQFF. The CDR3 DNA sequence: TGCGCCAGCAGCTTAGCAGGGTCCTACAATGAGCAGTTCTTC. Together with reference TRBV5-1 and TRBJ2-1, the CDR3 gives the full variable domain: KAGVTQTPRYLIKTRGQQVTLSCSPISGHRSVSWYQQTPGQGLQFLFEYFSETQRNKGNFPGRFSGRQFSNSRSEMNVSTLELGDSALYLCASSLAGSYNEQFFGPGTRLTVL.

The chain is built from TRBV27 and TRBJ2-1; TRBD2 might be the D (6 bases). Germline lookup yields CDR1 MNHEY and CDR2 SMNVEV (reference sequence). The CDR3 consists of 15 residues. Between the trimmed V and J ends, which lost 3 bases and 4 bases, there was a span of 13 bases. CDR3: CASSFLGGKYNEQFF. The CDR3 nucleotides read TGTGCCAGCAGTTTCCTGGGGGGTAAATACAATGAGCAGTTCTTC.

The rearrangement uses TRBV27 and TRBJ2-3; 9 nucleotides line up with TRBD2. V dropped 4 bases and J dropped 4; count of bases not matched to a gene: 12. Germline CDR1 is MNHEY and CDR2 is SMNVEV (reference sequence). This CDR3 has 17 residues. The CDR3 here is CASSSEEVAGDPDTQYF. CDR3 nucleotides: TGTGCCAGCAGTTCCGAGGAGGTAGCGGGAGACCCAGATACGCAGTATTTT.

This clone was observed a few times. V and J are TRBV29-1 and TRBJ1-1; D possibly corresponds to TRBD1 (5 bases). The CDR3 is made up of 12 amino acids. Germline loops: CDR1 SQVTM, CDR2 ANQGSEA. The ends were cut back, 8 bases at V and 3 bases at J, with 13 bases in the middle. Here the CDR3 DNA reads TGCAGCTCCGGACACATGGACACTGAAGCTTTCTTT. Translation gives CSSGHMDTEAFF.

The V call is TRBV27, the J call TRBJ2-1; possibly TRBD1 for D (6 bases). This CDR3 has 12 amino acids. Germline V lookup: CDR1 MNHEY, CDR2 SMNVEV (reference sequence). V dropped 4 bases and J dropped 10 bases, with 11 bases sitting between them. CDR3 region: CASSWAGAEQFF. CDR3 in DNA: TGTGCCAGCAGTTGGGCAGGGGCCGAGCAGTTCTTC.

The chain carries TRBV9 and TRBJ1-2; D not certain. V lost 3 bases to trimming and J lost 8 bases, with 8 bases between them. This CDR3 has 11 residues. Germline CDR1 is SGDLS and CDR2 is YYNGEE. The CDR3 region has the DNA TGTGCCAGCAGCGCTCCGTGGGGCTACACCTTC. The encoded protein is CASSAPWGYTF. Using reference TRBV9 and TRBJ1-2 for the parts outside the CDR3, the full variable domain is DSGVTQTPKHLITATGQRVTLRCSPRSGDLSVYWYQQSLDQGLQFLIQYYNGEERAKGNILERFSAQQFPDLHSELNLSSLELGDSALYFCASSAPWGYTFGSGTRLTVV.

This clone appeared a few times. This chain links TRBV12-1 with TRBJ1-5; the table's D gene call, TRBD1, was not cross checked with the DNA. TRBV12-1 has pseudogene status. The CDR3 is 14 amino acids. CDR3 sequence: CATRRGYSNQPQHF. As DNA, the CDR3 is TGTGCCACCCGCAGGGGTTATAGCAATCAGCCCCAGCATTTT.

The J gene is TRBJ2-3, the V gene TRBV7-9; D gene unclear. In germline, CDR1 is SEHNR, CDR2 FQNEAQ (reference sequence). The CDR3 runs 14 residues. V lost 4 bases, J lost 2 bases, and 10 bases lay in between. The CDR3 loop is CASSSLGFTDTQYF. The CDR3 DNA reads TGTGCCAGCAGCTCCTTGGGATTCACAGATACGCAGTATTTT.

The gene calls are TRBV7-9 and TRBJ2-5; tentative D call: TRBD1 (5 bases). The germline gives CDR1 SEHNR, CDR2 FQNEAQ (reference sequence). There are 14 residues in the CDR3. The V end lost 5 bases, the J end lost 1 base, and 11 bases lay between the germline ends. The CDR3 reads CASSPQGRQETQYF. CDR3 nucleotides: TGTGCCAGCAGCCCCCAGGGCCGCCAAGAGACCCAGTACTTC.

The rearrangement joins TRBV11-1 to TRBJ2-3; D possibly corresponds to TRBD1 (5 bases). This CDR3 contains 14 residues. The germline V and J ends were trimmed by 5 bases and 5 bases, with 14 bases remaining between them. The germline CDR1 and CDR2 sequences are SGHAT and FQDESV (reference sequence). CDR3 sequence (DNA): TGTGCCAGCAGCCAGGGCCTGGGCGGAGATACGCAGTATTTT. Amino acid sequence: CASSQGLGGDTQYF.

The V gene is TRBV27, the J gene TRBJ1-4, with a weak D call TRBD1 (6 bases). CDR1 and CDR2 (germline): MNHEY, SMNVEV (reference sequence). Trimming stripped 5 bases from V and 4 bases from J, with 14 bases between. CDR3 length equals 15 residues. CDR3: CASSPRRDNNEKLFF. CDR3 DNA: TGTGCCAGCAGTCCCCGGCGGGACAATAATGAAAAACTGTTTTTT.

The chain links TRBV6-5 to TRBJ2-1; the match to TRBD2 covers 9 bases. The CDR3 is 15 amino acids. The V gene's germline CDR1 is MNHEY and CDR2 SVGAGI. Trimming at V came to 2 bases and at J to 6 bases, leaving 5 bases not matched to a gene. The CDR3 nucleotides read TGTGCCAGCAGTTACGCGGGAGGGCCTTTCAATGAGCAGTTCTTC. Translated, it gives CASSYAGGPFNEQFF.

The chain combines TRBV28 with TRBJ2-1; 10 nucleotides line up with TRBD1. Germline V CDR1 and CDR2: MDHEN, SYDVKM. V gave up 6 bases and J gave up 12 bases; unmatched junction bases: 17. This CDR3 is 16 amino acids long. The CDR3 loop reads CASSVPTTGTGVGQFF. The CDR3 nucleotides read TGTGCCAGCAGCGTACCAACGACCGGGACAGGGGTAGGGCAGTTCTTC.

For this clone: Compared with germline, one end of the junction differs, possibly owing to a read error. V is TRBV9 and J is TRBJ1-1; 9 nucleotides line up with TRBD1. CDR1 is SGDLS, CDR2 YYNGEE, per germline. This CDR3 is built from 16 residues. This chain's CDR3 is CASSADPGTGTFVPSF. The CDR3 region has the DNA TGTGCCAGCAGCGCCGACCCCGGGACAGGGACTTTTGTTCCGAGCTTT. The whole variable domain, filled in from reference TRBV9 and TRBJ1-1, reads DSGVTQTPKHLITATGQRVTLRCSPRSGDLSVYWYQQSLDQGLQFLIQYYNGEERAKGNILERFSAQQFPDLHSELNLSSLELGDSALYFCASSADPGTGTFVPSFGQGTRLTVV.

This clone was seen just once. This sequence joins TRBV9 and TRBJ1-2, with no clear D. The length of the CDR3 is 14 residues. V lost 3 bases, J lost 3 bases, and 12 bases lay in between. Germline V CDR1 and CDR2: SGDLS, YYNGEE. The CDR3 sequence is CASSADNSHYGYTF. DNA for the CDR3: TGTGCCAGCAGCGCCGACAACTCTCACTATGGCTACACCTTC.

This clone has only a few counts. This chain links TRBV29-1 with TRBJ1-2; D gene ambiguous. From germline, CDR1 is SQVTM and CDR2 ANQGSEA. The CDR3 is 12 residues long. V was trimmed by 5 bases and J by 7 bases, leaving 14 bases between them. The CDR3, as DNA: TGCAGCGTTAGGTCCGACCCCCGTGGCTACACCTTC. Translation: CSVRSDPRGYTF.

This chain connects TRBV13 to TRBJ2-1; 12 nucleotides match TRBD2. V was pared by 2 bases and J by 1 base, with 3 bases of the junction left unmatched. Germline V gene data show CDR1 as PRHDT and CDR2 as FYEKMQ (reference sequence). CDR3 length: 17 residues. The chain's CDR3 is CASSLSLAGGSYNEQFF. DNA for the CDR3: TGTGCCAGCAGCTTATCCCTAGCGGGGGGGTCCTACAATGAGCAGTTCTTC.

The V and J genes are TRBV6-5 and TRBJ2-7; no firm D call. There are 14 residues in the CDR3. Germline CDR1 and CDR2: MNHEY and SVGAGI. Between the trimmed V and J ends, which lost 2 bases and 2 bases, there was a span of 10 bases. The CDR3 is CASSYDSETYEQYF. The CDR3, as DNA: TGTGCCAGCAGTTACGACTCAGAAACCTACGAGCAGTACTTC.

This clone was seen only a few times. The chain is built from TRBV19 and TRBJ2-7, with D hard to call. The CDR3 loop spans 13 amino acids. Looked up from germline, CDR1 is LNHDA and CDR2 is SQIVND (reference sequence). V lost 5 bases to trimming and J lost 7 bases, with 15 bases between them. Written as DNA, the CDR3 is TGTGCCAGTAGTCCCTCCTCCAGTCGGGAGCAGTACTTC. Translating gives CASSPSSSREQYF.

This sequence joins TRBV7-3 and TRBJ2-2; the match to TRBD1 covers 9 bases. There are 16 residues in the CDR3. Trimming cost V 0 bases and J 6 bases; bases outside gene matches: 5. The V gene's germline CDR1 is SGHTA and CDR2 FQGTGA. The CDR3 region has the DNA TGTGCCAGCAGCTTAACCCGGACAGGGGAGGCCGGGGAGCTGTTTTTT. Protein: CASSLTRTGEAGELFF. The whole variable domain, filled in from reference TRBV7-3 and TRBJ2-2, reads GAGVSQTPSNKVTEKGKYVELRCDPISGHTALYWYRQSLGQGPEFLIYFQGTGAADDSGLPNDRFFAVRPEGSVSTLKIQRTERGDSAVYLCASSLTRTGEAGELFFGEGSRLTVL.